This T cell receptor beta chain derives from a study of shared clonotypes between healthy human individuals. For the study at large: Three plates each covered CD4 naive and memory; CD8 naive two, CD8 memory one.

This CDR3 is built from 14 residues. Trimming pared 6 bases from V and 5 bases from J, leaving 14 bases between. CDR1 and CDR2 (germline): MDHEN, SYDVKM. Clones were sequenced by immunoSEQ multiplex PCR, and TCRdb holds only the in-frame ones, with some missing. Counted here are about 680,000 clones, around 72% occurring once; the ten biggest clones make up 1.8%. The receptor was isolated from a woman between 25 and 40 years old in good health. The genes are TRBV28 and TRBJ1-5, with a possible D match to TRBD1 (6 bases). The sequenced material came from memory CD4+ T cells sorted from blood. Subset indicated: CD45RA-negative fraction. The CDR3 nucleotides are TGTGCCAGCAGGACGGACAGCCGCTATCAGCCCCAGCATTTT. Translating gives CASRTDSRYQPQHF. The full variable domain, with the rest looked up from reference TRBV28 and TRBJ1-5, is DVKVTQSSRYLVKRTGEKVFLECVQDMDHENMFWYRQDPGLGLRLIYFSYDVKMKEKGDIPEGYSVSREKKERFSLILESASTNQTSMYLCASRTDSRYQPQHFGDGTRLSIL.